The 28 T cell receptor beta chains below all came from one sample that was sequenced in a study of cytotoxic CD8 clonotypes in ibrutinib-treated CLL. Measured with immunoSEQ multiplex PCR; TCRdb has only the in-frame clones, and not every one. In the table there are roughly 130,000 clones, approximately 80% of which are singletons. Specimen: PBMCs, collected after 12 months of ibrutinib treatment. The receptor set was obtained from a human donor with chronic lymphocytic leukemia.

This chain uses TRBV4-3 with TRBJ1-1, with D perhaps TRBD1 (6 bases). Germline values: CDR1 LGHNA, CDR2 YSLEER. This CDR3 has 13 amino acids. Between the trimmed V and J ends, which lost 0 bases and 4 bases, there was a span of 6 bases. The CDR3 spells CASSQDRGTEAFF. As DNA, the CDR3 is TGCGCCAGCAGCCAAGACAGGGGCACTGAAGCTTTCTTT.

This chain links TRBV4-3 with TRBJ2-1, with 9 positions matching TRBD2. The CDR3 runs 16 residues. Germline V gene sequence: CDR1 LGHNA, CDR2 YSLEER. Germline trimming cut 1 base from V and 7 bases from J; bases unmatched to any gene: 8. The CDR3: CASSQGLADRTNEQFF. The DNA for the CDR3 is TGCGCCAGCAGCCAAGGACTAGCGGACCGAACAAATGAGCAGTTCTTC.

The rearrangement joins TRBV5-4 to TRBJ2-7, with a weak D call TRBD2 (5 bases). Trimming cost V 0 bases and J 2 bases, with 9 bases left between them. The CDR3 sequence is 14 residues long. Germline V gene lookup returns CDR1 SGHNT and CDR2 YYREEE (reference sequence). The CDR3 loop is CASSLGLTPYEQYF. The CDR3 bases are TGTGCCAGCAGCTTGGGACTAACCCCCTACGAGCAGTACTTC.

The chain combines TRBV6-5 with TRBJ1-2, with D unresolved. In germline, CDR1 is MNHEY, CDR2 SVGAGI. The V end lost 7 bases, the J end lost 4 bases, and 19 bases lay between the germline ends. The CDR3 has 15 amino acids. CDR3 coding DNA: TGTGCCAGCAACCGCGGGAAAACTAGATCCTATGGCTACACCTTC. Translating gives CASNRGKTRSYGYTF.

This rearrangement joins TRBV7-2 to TRBJ2-1; 11 positions agree with TRBD2. Germline values: CDR1 SGHTA, CDR2 FQGNSA. The CDR3 loop spans 16 amino acids. V trimming: 5 bases; J trimming: 9 bases; junction bases outside the gene matches: 12. CDR3 nucleotides: TGTGCCAGCAGCCGGAATAGCGGGAGGGCCGGCAGTGAGCAGTTCTTC. Its translation: CASSRNSGRAGSEQFF.

V is TRBV4-3 and J is TRBJ2-1; a weak D match, TRBD1 (8 bases). The CDR3 contains 15 residues. CDR1 is LGHNA, CDR2 YSLEER, per germline. The V and J ends lost 0 bases and 4 bases respectively, with 10 bases between them. CDR3 sequence: CASSQEQGGYNEQFF. The CDR3 region has the DNA TGCGCCAGCAGCCAAGAACAGGGGGGGTACAATGAGCAGTTCTTC.

This clone appeared a few times. The genes are TRBV7-3 and TRBJ1-5; D is possibly TRBD1 (5 bases). The CDR3 has 15 amino acids. The germline CDR1 and CDR2 sequences are SGHTA and FQGTGA. Trimming removed 2 bases at V and 0 bases at J, with 8 bases between. CDR3 coding DNA: TGTGCCAGCAGCTTATTAGGGGATAGCAATCAGCCCCAGCATTTT. This sequence encodes CASSLLGDSNQPQHF. Filled out from reference TRBV7-3 and TRBJ1-5, the complete variable domain reads GAGVSQTPSNKVTEKGKYVELRCDPISGHTALYWYRQSLGQGPEFLIYFQGTGAADDSGLPNDRFFAVRPEGSVSTLKIQRTERGDSAVYLCASSLLGDSNQPQHFGDGTRLSIL.

The chain recombines TRBV5-1 with TRBJ2-7; 14 bases line up with TRBD2. The J segment lost 4 bases and the V segment lost 4 bases, leaving 4 bases of the junction unmatched. CDR1 SGHRS and CDR2 YFSETQ come from the germline V gene. The CDR3 sequence is 15 residues long. Written as DNA, the CDR3 is TGCGCCAGCAGCGGCGGACTAGCGGGAGGTTACGAGCAGTACTTC. Translated, it gives CASSGGLAGGYEQYF. Combining the CDR3 with reference TRBV5-1 and TRBJ2-7 gives the whole variable domain KAGVTQTPRYLIKTRGQQVTLSCSPISGHRSVSWYQQTPGQGLQFLFEYFSETQRNKGNFPGRFSGRQFSNSRSEMNVSTLELGDSALYLCASSGGLAGGYEQYFGPGTRLTVT.

J is TRBJ1-5 and V is TRBV28, with D possibly TRBD1 on 5 matching bases. The CDR3 totals 18 residues. Germline V lookup: CDR1 MDHEN, CDR2 SYDVKM. With 6 bases removed from V and 0 bases from J, the gap between germline ends came to 21 bases. Written as DNA, the CDR3 is TGTGCCAGCAGAGAGGGACGGACGGGGATGCATAGCAATCAGCCCCAGCATTTT. Translated: CASREGRTGMHSNQPQHF.

The V gene is TRBV9, the J gene TRBJ2-7, with TRBD1 identical over 7 bases. Germline lookup yields CDR1 SGDLS and CDR2 YYNGEE. CDR3 size: 17 residues. V shed 4 bases and J 0 bases; nucleotides not matched to a gene: 13. CDR3 coding DNA: TGTGCCAGCAGCCCGAAGGTGGACAGGTTGCCCTCCTACGAGCAGTACTTC. This gives the protein CASSPKVDRLPSYEQYF. The whole variable domain, filled in from reference TRBV9 and TRBJ2-7, reads DSGVTQTPKHLITATGQRVTLRCSPRSGDLSVYWYQQSLDQGLQFLIQYYNGEERAKGNILERFSAQQFPDLHSELNLSSLELGDSALYFCASSPKVDRLPSYEQYFGPGTRLTVT.

The J gene is TRBJ1-4, the V gene TRBV19, with no clear D. The CDR3 consists of 15 residues. With 3 bases removed from V and 5 bases from J, the gap between germline ends came to 13 bases. From germline, CDR1 is LNHDA and CDR2 SQIVND (reference sequence). CDR3: CASSIVRRKNEKLFF. In nucleotides, the CDR3 is TGTGCCAGTAGTATTGTTCGTCGGAAAAATGAAAAACTGTTTTTT.

This chain links TRBV10-3 with TRBJ2-5; 9 bases align to TRBD2. Germline V CDR1 and CDR2: ENHRY, SYGVKD. This CDR3 has 15 residues. V shed 4 bases and J 4 bases; nucleotides not matched to a gene: 7. DNA for the CDR3: TGTGCCATCAGTGGCGTTAGCGGGAGTTCAGAGACCCAGTACTTC. Translating it yields CAISGVSGSSETQYF.

This chain uses TRBV6-6 with TRBJ1-4; D possibly corresponds to TRBD1 (6 bases). CDR3 length: 13 residues. V lost 2 bases to trimming and J lost 7 bases, with 8 bases between them. Germline V gives CDR1 MNHNY, CDR2 SVGAGI (reference sequence). The CDR3 is CASSYRGGEKLFF. In nucleotides, the CDR3 is TGTGCCAGCAGTTACAGAGGGGGTGAAAAACTGTTTTTT.

The chain links TRBV5-1 to TRBJ2-1, with unresolved D. The V gene lost 4 bases and the J gene lost 5 bases, with 10 bases spanning the gap. Germline CDR1 reads SGHRS; CDR2 reads YFSETQ. The CDR3 length is 13 residues. The CDR3 DNA is TGCGCCAGCAGCCGAGGCCAGAACAATGAGCAGTTCTTC. It yields the protein CASSRGQNNEQFF. Full variable domain (remainder filled in from reference TRBV5-1 and TRBJ2-1): KAGVTQTPRYLIKTRGQQVTLSCSPISGHRSVSWYQQTPGQGLQFLFEYFSETQRNKGNFPGRFSGRQFSNSRSEMNVSTLELGDSALYLCASSRGQNNEQFFGPGTRLTVL.

The genes are TRBV15 and TRBJ1-5; perhaps TRBD1 as D (5 bases). There are 16 residues in the CDR3. Trimming took 0 bases from V and 7 from J, leaving 16 bases between them. Germline V gene data show CDR1 as LNHNV and CDR2 as YYDKDF (reference sequence). Written as DNA, the CDR3 is TGTGCCACCAGCAGAGATCAATGGCAGGGAGGCCAGCCCCAGCATTTT. This gives the protein CATSRDQWQGGQPQHF.

This clone was counted between two and nine times. The chain carries TRBV18 and TRBJ2-1; TRBD2 matches 10 bases. Germline lookup yields CDR1 KGHSH and CDR2 LQKENI. The CDR3 is made up of 16 amino acids. The V segment lost 3 bases and the J segment 4 bases; nucleotides outside the gene matches: 6. CDR3 in amino acids: CASSPVKREGYNEQFF. The CDR3, as DNA: TGTGCCAGCTCACCCGTTAAGCGGGAGGGGTACAATGAGCAGTTCTTC.

V gene TRBV15 combines with J gene TRBJ1-3, with D hard to call. From germline, CDR1 is LNHNV and CDR2 YYDKDF (reference sequence). V lost 1 base and J lost 2, with 9 bases in between. This CDR3 region has 15 residues. In DNA form, the CDR3 reads TGTGCCACCAGCAGAGGGGAGACAACTGGAAACACCATATATTTT. This sequence encodes CATSRGETTGNTIYF.

The rearrangement joins TRBV7-2 to TRBJ2-5; 11 nucleotides line up with TRBD1. Germline V gives CDR1 SGHTA, CDR2 FQGNSA. Trimming took 8 bases from V and 7 from J; bases not matched to a gene: 9. This CDR3 has 14 amino acids. CDR3 nucleotide sequence: TGTGCCAGCTCCCCTCAGGGACAGGGGGTGACCCAGTACTTC. Encoded protein: CASSPQGQGVTQYF.

The chain joins TRBV4-2 to TRBJ2-7; TRBD1 or TRBD2 may be the D gene (6 bases each). CDR3 size: 16 residues. V was clipped by 3 bases and J by 5 bases, with 20 bases between them. The germline CDR1 and CDR2 sequences are LGHNA and YNFKEQ. DNA for the CDR3: TGTGCCAGCAGCCAGAGTATTCGGGGGCGAGTAGACGAGCAGTACTTC. It specifies CASSQSIRGRVDEQYF.

The rearrangement links TRBV5-1 to TRBJ2-7; weak D call: TRBD2 (6 bases). Between the trimmed V and J ends, which lost 2 bases and 0 bases, there was a span of 15 bases. CDR1 is SGHRS and CDR2 is YFSETQ in the germline V gene. This CDR3 region has 16 residues. In nucleotides, the CDR3 is TGCGCCAGCAGCTTTCGAGATAGCGGAGACTCCTACGAGCAGTACTTC. It translates to CASSFRDSGDSYEQYF.

The V call is TRBV4-3, the J call TRBJ2-1; 7 bases agree with TRBD2. The length of the CDR3 is 16 residues. Unmatched junction bases numbered 3, after V lost 0 bases and J lost 1 base. The germline CDR1 and CDR2 sequences are LGHNA and YSLEER. The chain's CDR3 is CASSQEREASYNEQFF. The CDR3 DNA reads as TGCGCCAGCAGCCAAGAACGGGAGGCATCCTACAATGAGCAGTTCTTC.

This sequence joins TRBV4-2 and TRBJ2-2, with TRBD2 identical over 11 bases. CDR1 is LGHNA, CDR2 YNFKEQ, per germline. V shed 5 bases and J 5 bases; nucleotides not matched to a gene: 7. CDR3 length: 16 amino acids. This CDR3 reads CASSTWTSGSTGELFF. The CDR3 region has the DNA TGTGCCAGCAGCACTTGGACTAGCGGGTCAACCGGGGAGCTGTTTTTT.

This clone was picked up one time. The CDR3 loop reads CAWSRTGDYNEQFF. DNA of the CDR3: TGTGCCTGGAGTCGGACAGGGGACTACAATGAGCAGTTCTTC. The chain employs TRBV30 and TRBJ2-1; 9 bases map to TRBD1. V lost 2 bases and J lost 3; bases outside the gene matches: 2. The CDR3 runs to 14 residues. In germline, CDR1 is GTSNPN, CDR2 SVGIG (reference sequence).

CDR3 bases: TGTGCCAGCAGGCTCCTAGGGGGTTCTCAGCCCCAGCATTTT. Translation gives CASRLLGGSQPQHF. The V and J genes are TRBV6-5 and TRBJ1-5; perhaps TRBD1 as D (6 bases). The V gene lost 6 bases and the J gene lost 6 bases, with 15 bases spanning the gap. The CDR3 length is 14 residues. Germline CDR1 reads MNHEY; CDR2 reads SVGAGI.

V is TRBV9 and J is TRBJ2-7; TRBD2 agrees at 7 bases. Germline V gives CDR1 SGDLS, CDR2 YYNGEE. The CDR3 sequence is 16 residues long. V gave up 4 bases and J gave up 5 bases; unmatched junction bases: 15. The DNA for the CDR3 is TGTGCCAGCAGCTTAGTGGGGGAGGGTTTGACCGACGAGCAGTACTTC. This codes for CASSLVGEGLTDEQYF. Full variable domain (outside the CDR3, taken from reference TRBV9 and TRBJ2-7): DSGVTQTPKHLITATGQRVTLRCSPRSGDLSVYWYQQSLDQGLQFLIQYYNGEERAKGNILERFSAQQFPDLHSELNLSSLELGDSALYFCASSLVGEGLTDEQYFGPGTRLTVT.

Here the CDR3 reads CASSLGTGWRYEQYF. For the CDR3, the DNA is TGTGCCAGCAGCTTGGGGACAGGGTGGCGCTACGAGCAGTACTTC. The rearrangement links TRBV7-9 to TRBJ2-7, with TRBD1 matching over 9 bases. Trimming took 3 bases from V and 3 from J; bases not matched to a gene: 6. This CDR3 contains 15 residues. Looked up from germline, CDR1 is SEHNR and CDR2 is FQNEAQ (reference sequence).

The chain couples TRBV9 to TRBJ2-1; 9 bases fit TRBD2. CDR1 is SGDLS and CDR2 is YYNGEE in the germline V gene. The CDR3 totals 13 residues. V lost 7 bases and J lost 4; bases outside the gene matches: 3. The CDR3 is CASGTSRYNEQFF. DNA for the CDR3: TGTGCCAGCGGGACTAGCAGATACAATGAGCAGTTCTTC.

V is TRBV5-1 and J is TRBJ2-3; 10 bases match TRBD1. The CDR3 has 16 amino acids. Losses at the gene ends were 5 bases for V and 0 bases for J; bases not matched to a gene: 6. Germline CDR1 SGHRS, CDR2 YFSETQ. CDR3 sequence: CASRVTGQGSTDTQYF. CDR3 nucleotide sequence: TGCGCCAGCAGGGTGACGGGACAGGGGAGCACAGATACGCAGTATTTT.